What follows are 8 T cell receptor beta chains derived from one specimen sequenced in a study of response to subunit inactivated influenza vaccine. TCRdb itself ran the RT-PCR reads through MiXCR, one entry per CDR3 protein. The profile shows more than 500,000 distinct CDR3 sequences, around 11% of them singletons. These data were also reused for a study on T cells expressing NK-cell markers. That work contributes: The authors made TCR beta cDNA libraries by 5'RACE template switching. This switching added a universal primer site and UMIs.

The sequencing here drew on PBMCs from blood, taken on the day of vaccination. The receptors stem from a man aged 50-59 years who received an inactivated influenza vaccine.

This chain connects TRBV7-2 to TRBJ2-3, with 7 bases matching TRBD2. Looked up from germline, CDR1 is SGHTA and CDR2 is FQGNSA. After removal of 5 bases from V and 3 bases from J, the junction contained 5 bases not matched to a gene. The CDR3 runs to 14 residues. CDR3 sequence: CASSVGLETDTQYF. CDR3 DNA sequence: TGTGCCAGCAGCGTCGGACTAGAGACAGATACGCAGTATTTT. Using reference TRBV7-2 and TRBJ2-3 for the parts outside the CDR3, the full variable domain is GAGVSQSPSNKVTEKGKDVELRCDPISGHTALYWYRQSLGQGLEFLIYFQGNSAPDKSGLPSDRFSAERTGGSVSTLTIQRTQQEDSAVYLCASSVGLETDTQYFGPGTRLTVL.

The CDR3 loop reads CATSGGSNYGYTF. Written as DNA, the CDR3 is TGTGCCACCAGTGGGGGATCTAACTATGGCTACACCTTC. V gene TRBV24-1 combines with J gene TRBJ1-2; D not certain. This CDR3 spans 13 amino acids. Germline assignment: CDR1 KGHDR and CDR2 SFDVKD. The V gene lost 5 bases and the J gene lost 0 bases, with 6 bases spanning the gap.

This clonotype was counted only a few times. The chain has TRBV27 and TRBJ2-7; the match to TRBD2 covers 7 bases. After removal of 4 bases from V and 3 bases from J, the junction contained 12 bases not matched to a gene. Germline loops: CDR1 MNHEY, CDR2 SMNVEV (reference sequence). The CDR3 runs to 16 residues. The CDR3 nucleotides read TGTGCCAGCAGTTCATCTCGGACTAGTAGTATCTACGAGCAGTACTTC. Its translation is CASSSSRTSSIYEQYF.

The genes are TRBV28 and TRBJ1-2; TRBD1 matches 9 bases. J lost 7 bases, V lost 5 bases, and 11 bases had no gene match. Looked up from germline, CDR1 is MDHEN and CDR2 is SYDVKM. This CDR3 contains 15 residues. Here the CDR3 DNA reads TGTGCCAGCAGTGGGGAGACAGGGGGTAGGGGTGGCTACACCTTC. Translation gives CASSGETGGRGGYTF.

This clonotype appeared a few times. The chain recombines TRBV18 with TRBJ1-5; D remains ambiguous. Germline loops: CDR1 KGHSH, CDR2 LQKENI. The germline V and J ends were trimmed by 6 bases and 0 bases, with 12 bases remaining between them. This CDR3 comprises 15 residues. The CDR3 DNA follows: TGTGCCAGCTCTGAGGAGACTTATAGCAATCAGCCCCAGCATTTT. Translated: CASSEETYSNQPQHF. Complete variable domain (other parts from reference TRBV18 and TRBJ1-5): NAGVMQNPRHLVRRRGQEARLRCSPMKGHSHVYWYRQLPEEGLKFMVYLQKENIIDESGMPKERFSAEFPKEGPSILRIQQVVRGDSAAYFCASSEETYSNQPQHFGDGTRLSIL.

This clonotype was detected a few times. The chain joins TRBV9 to TRBJ1-1, with TRBD1 as a possible D gene (5 bases). Trimming pared 0 bases from V and 3 bases from J, leaving 9 bases between. The CDR3 extends over 14 amino acids. Germline V CDR1 and CDR2: SGDLS, YYNGEE. CDR3 in amino acids: CASSVGGGDTEAFF. CDR3 sequence (DNA): TGTGCCAGCAGCGTAGGTGGGGGGGACACTGAAGCTTTCTTT.

This clonotype was counted between two and nine times. The V call is TRBV6-5, the J call TRBJ1-2; D ambiguous. This CDR3 has 13 amino acids. Trimming cost V 2 bases and J 7 bases, with 11 bases left between them. Germline loops: CDR1 MNHEY, CDR2 SVGAGI. In DNA form, the CDR3 reads TGTGCCAGCAGTTACAAGGGTGGAAGTGGCTACACCTTC. Translating it yields CASSYKGGSGYTF.

This clonotype was counted only a few times. The CDR3 protein is CATSDLPQGAKDTQYF. CDR3 in DNA: TGTGCCACCAGTGATTTGCCTCAGGGGGCGAAAGATACGCAGTATTTT. V usage is TRBV24-1 and J usage is TRBJ2-3; 8 bases align to TRBD1. In germline, CDR1 is KGHDR, CDR2 SFDVKD. V dropped 0 bases and J dropped 5; count of bases not matched to a gene: 6. The CDR3 sequence is 16 residues long.